Reported below is one TCR beta chain. Its target is not known. Vbeta (60) and Jbeta (13) primers were used in the PCR. TCRdb's table, derived via immunoSEQ multiplex PCR, lists solely in-frame clones and lacks some. The data contain 90,000 or so clones, about four fifths of them seen just once; the ten biggest clones take up roughly 3.4%. This sample was taken from a study of cytomegalovirus exposure and HLA in healthy donors. Regarding the study as a whole: Three of the chains that were CMV-associated were confirmed in vitro to be specific for CMV antigens. Excluded were some V segments that proved indistinguishable, including TRBV6-2 and TRBV6-3.

The germline V gene has CDR1 SGHTA and CDR2 FQGNSA. Germline trimming cut 1 base from V and 3 bases from J; bases unmatched to any gene: 1. The CDR3 sequence is 14 residues long. Specimen: PBMCs. This rearrangement joins TRBV7-2 to TRBJ2-5; TRBD2 matches at 8 bases. The receptor was isolated from a man aged 25-45 years in good health and CMV-seropositive. The CDR3 nucleotides read TGTGCCAGCAGCTTAGGTAGCGGGGAAGAGACCCAGTACTTC. Translation gives CASSLGSGEETQYF.